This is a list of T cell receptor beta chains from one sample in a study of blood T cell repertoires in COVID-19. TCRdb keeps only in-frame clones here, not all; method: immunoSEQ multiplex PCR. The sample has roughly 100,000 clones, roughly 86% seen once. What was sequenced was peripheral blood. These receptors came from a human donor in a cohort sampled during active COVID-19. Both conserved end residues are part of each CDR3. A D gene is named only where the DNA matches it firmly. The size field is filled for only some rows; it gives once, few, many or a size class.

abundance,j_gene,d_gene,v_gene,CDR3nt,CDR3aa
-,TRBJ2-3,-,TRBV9,TGTGCCAGCAGCGTAGTTGCGGGTGACACAGATACGCAGTATTTT,CASSVVAGDTDTQYF
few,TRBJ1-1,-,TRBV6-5,TGTGCCAGCAGTTACTCGGGAGGGAACACTGAAGCTTTCTTT,CASSYSGGNTEAFF
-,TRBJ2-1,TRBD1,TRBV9,TGTGCCAGCAGCGTAGCAGGACAGGTCAATGAGCAGTTCTTC,CASSVAGQVNEQFF
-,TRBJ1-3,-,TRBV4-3,TGCGCCAGCAGCCAAGCCCCGACAGTCTCTGGAAACACCATATATTTT,CASSQAPTVSGNTIYF
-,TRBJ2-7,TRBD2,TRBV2,TGTGCCAGCAGGCCACTAGCGGGGGGGGTCCTATACGAGCAGTACTTC,CASRPLAGGVLYEQYF
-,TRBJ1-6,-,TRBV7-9,TGTGCCAGCAGCGGGAACAGGGAAGAATTCTCACCCCTCCACTTT,CASSGNREEFSPLHF
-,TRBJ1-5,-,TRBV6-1,TGTGCCAGCAGTGAAGAGAACGGGAATCAGCCCCAGCATTTT,CASSEENGNQPQHF
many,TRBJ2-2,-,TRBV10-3,TGTGCATCAGGGTCGGTCACCGGGGAGCTGTTTTTT,CASGSVTGELFF
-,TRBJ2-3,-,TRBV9,TGTGCCAGCAGCGTAGTTGGCACCAGCACAGATACGCAGTATTTT,CASSVVGTSTDTQYF
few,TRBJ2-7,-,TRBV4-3,TGCGCCAGCAGCCAAAGCCCCGACAGTTCCTACGAGCAGTACTTC,CASSQSPDSSYEQYF
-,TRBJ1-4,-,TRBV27,TGTGCCAGCAGACCCGTCGGGGATGAAAAACTGTTTTTT,CASRPVGDEKLFF
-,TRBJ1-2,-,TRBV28,TGTGCCAGCAGTTTTTTCTCCGGCTACACCTTC,CASSFFSGYTF
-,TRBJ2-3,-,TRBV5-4,TGTGCCAGCAGCTCCAGGTCAGATACGCAGTATTTT,CASSSRSDTQYF
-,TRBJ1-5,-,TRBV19,TGTGCCAGTAGTACAACAGGGATCGCGAGCAATCAGCCCCAGCATTTT,CASSTTGIASNQPQHF
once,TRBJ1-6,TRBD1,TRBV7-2,TGTGCCAGCAGCCCCAGGACAGGGGGCATGGGTTCACCCCTCCACTTT,CASSPRTGGMGSPLHF
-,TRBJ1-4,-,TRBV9,TGTGCCAGCAGCGGGGCACACGGTGTAAATGAAAAACTGTTTTTT,CASSGAHGVNEKLFF
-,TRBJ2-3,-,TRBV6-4,TGTGCCAGCAGTGATGAAGGACAGGATACGCAGTATTTT,CASSDEGQDTQYF
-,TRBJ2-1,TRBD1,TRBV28,TGTGCCAGCAGTGGCCGGGACAGGGGCAATGAGCAGTTCTTC,CASSGRDRGNEQFF
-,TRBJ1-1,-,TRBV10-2,TGCGCCAGCAGTCTTAACACTGAAGCTTTCTTT,CASSLNTEAFF
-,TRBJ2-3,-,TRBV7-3,TGTGCCAGCAGCCCCTCTCACTCGAGCGATACGCAGTATTTT,CASSPSHSSDTQYF
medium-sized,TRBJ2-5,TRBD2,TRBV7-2,TGTGCCAGCAGCCAAGGACGCGGGGGAGCCAGCCAAGAGACCCAGTACTTC,CASSQGRGGASQETQYF
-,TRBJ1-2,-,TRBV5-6,TGTGCCAGCAGCTTGGCGGAGGGCCGCCTTTTTGGCTACACCTTC,CASSLAEGRLFGYTF
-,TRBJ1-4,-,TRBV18,TGTGCCAGCTCAACGAGGGCCATGGGGGAAAAACTGTTTTTT,CASSTRAMGEKLFF
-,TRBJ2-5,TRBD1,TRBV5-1,TGCGCCAGCAGCCAGGACAGGGGAGAGACCCAGTACTTC,CASSQDRGETQYF
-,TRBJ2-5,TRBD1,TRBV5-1,TGCGCCAGCAGCCGAGACAGGGGGCAAGGGACCCAGTACTTC,CASSRDRGQGTQYF
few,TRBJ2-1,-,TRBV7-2,TGTGCCAGCAGCTTACAGGCGAATGAGCAGTTCTTC,CASSLQANEQFF
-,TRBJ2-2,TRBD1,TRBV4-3,TGCGCCAGCAGCCAAGACGGGACAGGAAAGGCCGGGGAGCTGTTTTTT,CASSQDGTGKAGELFF
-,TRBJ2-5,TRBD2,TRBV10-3,TGTGCCATGGGAGCGGGGGAAGAGACCCAGTACTTC,CAMGAGEETQYF
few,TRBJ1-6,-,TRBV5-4,TGTGCCAGCAGCTTGAGCCTAAACTCCTATAATTCACCCCTCCACTTT,CASSLSLNSYNSPLHF
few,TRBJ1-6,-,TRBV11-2,TGTGCCAGCAGCTTAGGAAACAGCTATAATTCACCCCTCCACTTT,CASSLGNSYNSPLHF
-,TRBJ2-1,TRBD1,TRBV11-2,TGTGCCAGCAGCTTAGGCCGGGACAGCTCCTACAATGAGCAGTTCTTC,CASSLGRDSSYNEQFF
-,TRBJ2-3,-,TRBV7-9,TGTGCCAGCAGCTTGAGGGACACAGATACGCAGTATTTT,CASSLRDTDTQYF
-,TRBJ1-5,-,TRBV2,TGTGCCAGCAGTGCACAGGGAGCCCGTAGCAATCAGCCCCAGCATTTT,CASSAQGARSNQPQHF
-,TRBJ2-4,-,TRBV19,TGTGCCAGTAGTATAGACCACAGCCTAGCCAAAAACATTCAGTACTTC,CASSIDHSLAKNIQYF
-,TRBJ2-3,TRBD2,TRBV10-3,TGTGCCATCCTTCGGACTAGAACAGATACGCAGTATTTT,CAILRTRTDTQYF
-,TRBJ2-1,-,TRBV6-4,TGTGCCAGCAGTGACTCGAGGGAAAGCAATGAGCAGTTCTTC,CASSDSRESNEQFF
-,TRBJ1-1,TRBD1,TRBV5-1,TGCGCCAGCACCCAGGGGGGAAGGGGTGAAGCTTTCTTT,CASTQGGRGEAFF
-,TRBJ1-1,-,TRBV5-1,TGCGCCAGCAGCTCCCGGACAGTCATGAACACTGAAGCTTTCTTT,CASSSRTVMNTEAFF
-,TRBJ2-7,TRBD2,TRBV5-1,TGCGCCAGCAGCTTAAGGGCCGGGGGACTAGCGGGATTTAATAGCGACGAGCAGTACTTC,CASSLRAGGLAGFNSDEQYF
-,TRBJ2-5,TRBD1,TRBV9,TGTGCCAGCAGCCTCCGGACAGGGGTAGAGACCCAGTACTTC,CASSLRTGVETQYF
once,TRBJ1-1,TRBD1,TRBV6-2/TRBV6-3,TGTGCCAGCAGCCCCGACAGGGTGGCTTTCTTT,CASSPDRVAFF
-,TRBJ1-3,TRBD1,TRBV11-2,TGTGCCAGCAGCTGGACAGGTATCTCTGGAAACACCATATATTTT,CASSWTGISGNTIYF
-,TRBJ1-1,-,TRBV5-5,TGTGCCAGCAGCTTTATCAACACTGAAGCTTTCTTT,CASSFINTEAFF
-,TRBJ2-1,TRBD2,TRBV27,TGTGCCACCACCTATCTGGCGGGAGATAGAAATGAGCAGTTCTTC,CATTYLAGDRNEQFF
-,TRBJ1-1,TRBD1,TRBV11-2,TGTGCCAGCAGGTTGACAGGGGGCACTGAAGCTTTCTTT,CASRLTGGTEAFF
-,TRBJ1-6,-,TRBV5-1,TGCGCCAGCAGCCTAGGCGGAGGGTCTAATTCACCCCTCCACTTT,CASSLGGGSNSPLHF